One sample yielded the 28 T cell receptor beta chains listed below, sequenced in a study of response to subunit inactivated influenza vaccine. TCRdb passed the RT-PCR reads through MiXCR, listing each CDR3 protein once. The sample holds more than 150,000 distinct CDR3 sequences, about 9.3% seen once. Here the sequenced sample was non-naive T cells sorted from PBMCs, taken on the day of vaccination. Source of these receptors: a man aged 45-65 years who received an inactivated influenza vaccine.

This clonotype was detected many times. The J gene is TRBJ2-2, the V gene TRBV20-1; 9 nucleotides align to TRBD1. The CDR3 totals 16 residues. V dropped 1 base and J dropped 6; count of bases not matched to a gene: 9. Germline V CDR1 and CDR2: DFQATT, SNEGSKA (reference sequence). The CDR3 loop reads CSARAFGQGLAGELFF. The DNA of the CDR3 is TGCAGTGCTAGAGCTTTCGGACAGGGGTTAGCCGGGGAGCTGTTTTTT.

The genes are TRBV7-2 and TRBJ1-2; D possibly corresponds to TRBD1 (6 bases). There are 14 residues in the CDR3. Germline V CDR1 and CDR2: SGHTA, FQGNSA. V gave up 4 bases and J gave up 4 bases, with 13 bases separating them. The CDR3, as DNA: TGTGCCAGCAGCTACGCAGGGGTACGCTATGGCTACACCTTC. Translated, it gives CASSYAGVRYGYTF.

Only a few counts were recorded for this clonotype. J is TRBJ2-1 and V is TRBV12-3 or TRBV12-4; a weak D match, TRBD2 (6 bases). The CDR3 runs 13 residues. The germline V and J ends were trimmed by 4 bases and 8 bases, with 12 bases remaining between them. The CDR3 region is CASSSGLFDEQFF. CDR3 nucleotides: TGTGCCAGCAGTTCGGGACTCTTCGATGAGCAGTTCTTC.

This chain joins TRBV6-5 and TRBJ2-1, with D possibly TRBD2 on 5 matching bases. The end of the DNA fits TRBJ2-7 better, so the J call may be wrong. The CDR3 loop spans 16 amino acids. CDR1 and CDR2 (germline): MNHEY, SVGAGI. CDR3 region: CASSLIGPSSYNEQYF. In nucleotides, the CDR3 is TGTGCCAGCAGTTTAATAGGGCCTAGCTCCTACAATGAGCAGTACTTC.

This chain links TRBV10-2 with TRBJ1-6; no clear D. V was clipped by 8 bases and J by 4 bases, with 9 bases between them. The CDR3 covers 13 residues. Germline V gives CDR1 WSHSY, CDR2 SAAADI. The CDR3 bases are TGCGCCAGCCAAGACACATATAATTCACCCCTCCACTTT. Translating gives CASQDTYNSPLHF.

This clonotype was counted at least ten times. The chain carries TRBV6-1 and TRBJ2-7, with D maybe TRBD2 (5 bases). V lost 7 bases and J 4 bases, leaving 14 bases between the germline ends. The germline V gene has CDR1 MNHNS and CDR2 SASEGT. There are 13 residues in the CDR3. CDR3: CASTSGGEYEQYF. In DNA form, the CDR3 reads TGTGCCAGCACCTCCGGAGGAGAGTACGAGCAGTACTTC.

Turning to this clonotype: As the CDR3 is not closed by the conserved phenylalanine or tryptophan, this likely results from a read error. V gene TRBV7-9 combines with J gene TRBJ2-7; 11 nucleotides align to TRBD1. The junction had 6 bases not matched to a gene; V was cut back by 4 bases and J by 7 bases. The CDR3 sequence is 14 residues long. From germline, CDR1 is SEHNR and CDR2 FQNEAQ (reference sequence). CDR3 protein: CASSSGQGAGEQYL. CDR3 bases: TGTGCCAGCAGCTCCGGACAGGGGGCAGGGGAGCAGTACTTA.

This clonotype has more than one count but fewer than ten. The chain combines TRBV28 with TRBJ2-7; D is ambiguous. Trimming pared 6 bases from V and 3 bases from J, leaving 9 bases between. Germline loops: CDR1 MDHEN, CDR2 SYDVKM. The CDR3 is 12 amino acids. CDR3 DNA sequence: TGTGCCAGCAGCGTCAGGATCTACGAGCAGTACTTC. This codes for CASSVRIYEQYF.

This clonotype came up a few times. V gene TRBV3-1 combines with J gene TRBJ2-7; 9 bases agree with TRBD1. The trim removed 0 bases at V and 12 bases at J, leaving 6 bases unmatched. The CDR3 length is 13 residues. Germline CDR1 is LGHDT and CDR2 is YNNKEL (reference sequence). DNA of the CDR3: TGTGCCAGCAGCCAAGAAGGGACAGGGACCCGGTACTTC. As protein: CASSQEGTGTRYF.

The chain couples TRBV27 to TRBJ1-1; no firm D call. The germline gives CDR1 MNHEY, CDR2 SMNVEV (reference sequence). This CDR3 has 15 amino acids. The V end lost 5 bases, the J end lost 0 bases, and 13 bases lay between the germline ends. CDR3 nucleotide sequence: TGTGCCAGCAGTCCCCGGACGGTCCTGAACACTGAAGCTTTCTTT. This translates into CASSPRTVLNTEAFF.

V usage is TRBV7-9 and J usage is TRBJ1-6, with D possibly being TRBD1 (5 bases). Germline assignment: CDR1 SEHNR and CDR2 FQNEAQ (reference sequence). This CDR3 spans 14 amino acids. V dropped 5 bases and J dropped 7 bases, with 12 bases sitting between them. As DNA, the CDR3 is TGTGCCAGCAGCGCGACAGTCGGAAATTCACCCCTCCACTTT. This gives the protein CASSATVGNSPLHF.

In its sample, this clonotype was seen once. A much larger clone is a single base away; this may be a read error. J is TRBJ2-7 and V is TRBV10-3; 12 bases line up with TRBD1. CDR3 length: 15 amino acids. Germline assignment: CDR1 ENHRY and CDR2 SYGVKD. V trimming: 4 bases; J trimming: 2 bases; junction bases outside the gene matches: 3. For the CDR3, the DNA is TGTGCCATCAGTGGGGGACAGGGGGCCCCCTACGAGCAGTACTTC. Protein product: CAISGGQGAPYEQYF.

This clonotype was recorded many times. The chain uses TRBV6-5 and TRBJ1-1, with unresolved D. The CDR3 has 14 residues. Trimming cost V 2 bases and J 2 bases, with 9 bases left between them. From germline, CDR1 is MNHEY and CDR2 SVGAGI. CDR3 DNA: TGTGCCAGCAGTTACACGGCAGATAACACTGAAGCTTTCTTT. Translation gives CASSYTADNTEAFF.

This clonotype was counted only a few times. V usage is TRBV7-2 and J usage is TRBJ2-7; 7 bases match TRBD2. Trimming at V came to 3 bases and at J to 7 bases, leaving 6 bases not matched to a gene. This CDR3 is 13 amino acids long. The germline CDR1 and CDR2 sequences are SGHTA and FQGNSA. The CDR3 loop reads CASSFAGVLEQYF. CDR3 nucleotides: TGTGCCAGCAGCTTCGCGGGGGTTCTGGAGCAGTACTTC.

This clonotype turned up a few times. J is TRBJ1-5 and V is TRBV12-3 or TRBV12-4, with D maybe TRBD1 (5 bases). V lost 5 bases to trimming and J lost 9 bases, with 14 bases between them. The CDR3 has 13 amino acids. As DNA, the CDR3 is TGTGCCAGCAGTGCAGGGACGGTGGGGCCCCAGCATTTT. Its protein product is CASSAGTVGPQHF.

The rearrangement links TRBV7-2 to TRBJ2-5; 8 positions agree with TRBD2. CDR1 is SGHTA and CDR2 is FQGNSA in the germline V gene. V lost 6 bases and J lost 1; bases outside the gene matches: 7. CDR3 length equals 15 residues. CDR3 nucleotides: TGTGCCAGCAGGCCCGGGGGGGGGCCCCAAGAGACCCAGTACTTC. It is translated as CASRPGGGPQETQYF.

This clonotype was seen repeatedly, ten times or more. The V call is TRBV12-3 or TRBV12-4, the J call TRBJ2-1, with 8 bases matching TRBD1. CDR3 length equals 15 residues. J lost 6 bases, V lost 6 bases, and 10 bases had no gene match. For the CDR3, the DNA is TGTGCCAGCAGAACCGGGACAGGTATCCCCAATGAGCAGTTCTTC. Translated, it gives CASRTGTGIPNEQFF.

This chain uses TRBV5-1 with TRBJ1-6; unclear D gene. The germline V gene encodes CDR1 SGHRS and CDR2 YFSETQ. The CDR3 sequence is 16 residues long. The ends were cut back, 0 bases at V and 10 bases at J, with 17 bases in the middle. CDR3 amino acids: CASSLGPATKASPLHF. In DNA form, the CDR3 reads TGCGCCAGCAGCTTGGGACCCGCAACAAAGGCCTCACCCCTCCACTTT.

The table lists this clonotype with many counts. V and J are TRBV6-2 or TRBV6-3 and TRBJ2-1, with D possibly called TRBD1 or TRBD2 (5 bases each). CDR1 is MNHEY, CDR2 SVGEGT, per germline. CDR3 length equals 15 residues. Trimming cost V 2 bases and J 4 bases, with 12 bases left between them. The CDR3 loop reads CASSYQGPTYNEQFF. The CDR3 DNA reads TGTGCCAGCAGTTACCAGGGACCCACTTACAATGAGCAGTTCTTC.

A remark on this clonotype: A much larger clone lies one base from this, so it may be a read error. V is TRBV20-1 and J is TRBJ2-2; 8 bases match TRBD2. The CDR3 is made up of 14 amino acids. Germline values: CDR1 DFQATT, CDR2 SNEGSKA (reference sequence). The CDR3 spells CSAISGDNTGELSF. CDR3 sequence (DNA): TGCAGTGCAATTAGCGGGGACAACACCGGGGAGCTGTCTTTT.

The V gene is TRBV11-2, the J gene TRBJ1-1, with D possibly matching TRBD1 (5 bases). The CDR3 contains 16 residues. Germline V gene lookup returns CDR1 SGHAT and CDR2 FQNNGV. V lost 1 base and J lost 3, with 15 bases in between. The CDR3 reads CASSLVSGRVYTEAFF. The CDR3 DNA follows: TGTGCCAGCAGCTTAGTTTCAGGGAGGGTGTACACTGAAGCTTTCTTT. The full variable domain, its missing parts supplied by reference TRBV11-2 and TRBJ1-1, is EAGVAQSPRYKIIEKRQSVAFWCNPISGHATLYWYQQILGQGPKLLIQFQNNGVVDDSQLPKDRFSAERLKGVDSTLKIQPAKLEDSAVYLCASSLVSGRVYTEAFFGQGTRLTVV.

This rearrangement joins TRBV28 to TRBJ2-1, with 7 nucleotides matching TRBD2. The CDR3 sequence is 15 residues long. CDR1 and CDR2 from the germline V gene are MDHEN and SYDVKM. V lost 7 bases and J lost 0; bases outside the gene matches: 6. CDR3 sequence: CASTKGGSSYNEQFF. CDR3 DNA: TGTGCCAGCACCAAAGGCGGGAGCTCCTACAATGAGCAGTTCTTC. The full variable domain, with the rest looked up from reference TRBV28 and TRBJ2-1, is DVKVTQSSRYLVKRTGEKVFLECVQDMDHENMFWYRQDPGLGLRLIYFSYDVKMKEKGDIPEGYSVSREKKERFSLILESASTNQTSMYLCASTKGGSSYNEQFFGPGTRLTVL.

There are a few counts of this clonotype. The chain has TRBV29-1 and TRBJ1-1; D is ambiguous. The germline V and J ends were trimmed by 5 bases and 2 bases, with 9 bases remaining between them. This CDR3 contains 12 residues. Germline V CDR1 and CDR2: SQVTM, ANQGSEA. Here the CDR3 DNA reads TGCAGCGTTTTACAGAGCAACACTGAAGCTTTCTTT. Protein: CSVLQSNTEAFF.

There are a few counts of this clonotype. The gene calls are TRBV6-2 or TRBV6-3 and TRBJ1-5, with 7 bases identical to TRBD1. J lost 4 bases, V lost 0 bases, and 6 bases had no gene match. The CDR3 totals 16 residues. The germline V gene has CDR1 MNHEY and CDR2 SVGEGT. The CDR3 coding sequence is TGTGCCAGCAGTTACTCGTCGACAGGGAATAATCAGCCCCAGCATTTT. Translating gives CASSYSSTGNNQPQHF.

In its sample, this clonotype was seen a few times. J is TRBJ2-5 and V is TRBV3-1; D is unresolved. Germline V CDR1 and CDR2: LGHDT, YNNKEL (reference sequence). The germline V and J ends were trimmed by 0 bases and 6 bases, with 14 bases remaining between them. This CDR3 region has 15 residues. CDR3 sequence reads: CASSQDRTSRKTQYF. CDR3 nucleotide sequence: TGTGCCAGCAGCCAAGATAGAACAAGTAGGAAGACCCAGTACTTC.

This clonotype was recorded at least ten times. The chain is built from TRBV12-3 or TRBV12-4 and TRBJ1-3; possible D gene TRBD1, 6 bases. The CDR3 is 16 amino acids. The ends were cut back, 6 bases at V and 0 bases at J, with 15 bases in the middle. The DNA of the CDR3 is TGTGCCAGCAGGGTGACAGGCGTCTTCTCTGGAAACACCATATATTTT. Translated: CASRVTGVFSGNTIYF.

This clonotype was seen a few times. The CDR3 is CASSQIASGQSSGYEQYF. CDR3 nucleotides: TGCGCCAGCAGTCAAATCGCCTCCGGACAGTCTAGCGGGTACGAGCAGTACTTC. J is TRBJ2-7 and V is TRBV23-1; TRBD2 matches 8 bases. TRBV23-1 is recorded as an ORF, its role being uncertain. Trimming removed 2 bases from V and 4 bases from J; junction bases left unmatched: 16. The CDR3 runs to 18 residues.

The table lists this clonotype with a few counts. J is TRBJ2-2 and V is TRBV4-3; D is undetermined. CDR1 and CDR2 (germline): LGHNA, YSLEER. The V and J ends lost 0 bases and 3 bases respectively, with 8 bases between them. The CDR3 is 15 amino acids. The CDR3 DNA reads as TGCGCCAGCAGCCAAGATGTAGCTTACACCGGGGAGCTGTTTTTT. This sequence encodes CASSQDVAYTGELFF.